This T cell receptor (beta chain) was identified in a study of regulatory T cells in long-lasting Graves disease. Arm-PCR of CDR3 regions with iRepertoire HTBI primers generated TCR beta libraries. One entry per CDR3 protein results from TCRdb running MiXCR on the multiplex PCR reads. Among 420,000 or so distinct CDR3 sequences listed, about 15% were seen once. Documented time point: newly diagnosed GD, antithyroid drugs for less than 3 months. From RNA extracted from PBMCs, the TCR library was made. CDR3 size: 16 residues. Trimming cost V 5 bases and J 5 bases, with 21 bases left between them. Germline-derived CDR1 and CDR2 are MDHEN and SYDVKM. The sample holds many counts of this clonotype. These data were also filed under a second study, of T cells in Graves' hyperthyroidism and ophthalmopathy.

The genes are TRBV28 and TRBJ2-5; the D call may be TRBD1 or TRBD2 (5 bases each). This receptor was taken from a young woman with Graves disease. The input for sequencing was peripheral blood mononuclear cells (PBMCs), taken at new diagnosis, from a patient treated with antithyroid drugs. Here the CDR3 reads CASSLLMGVAWETQYF. CDR3 DNA: TGTGCCAGCAGTCTCCTGATGGGGGTTGCTTGGGAGACCCAGTACTTC.